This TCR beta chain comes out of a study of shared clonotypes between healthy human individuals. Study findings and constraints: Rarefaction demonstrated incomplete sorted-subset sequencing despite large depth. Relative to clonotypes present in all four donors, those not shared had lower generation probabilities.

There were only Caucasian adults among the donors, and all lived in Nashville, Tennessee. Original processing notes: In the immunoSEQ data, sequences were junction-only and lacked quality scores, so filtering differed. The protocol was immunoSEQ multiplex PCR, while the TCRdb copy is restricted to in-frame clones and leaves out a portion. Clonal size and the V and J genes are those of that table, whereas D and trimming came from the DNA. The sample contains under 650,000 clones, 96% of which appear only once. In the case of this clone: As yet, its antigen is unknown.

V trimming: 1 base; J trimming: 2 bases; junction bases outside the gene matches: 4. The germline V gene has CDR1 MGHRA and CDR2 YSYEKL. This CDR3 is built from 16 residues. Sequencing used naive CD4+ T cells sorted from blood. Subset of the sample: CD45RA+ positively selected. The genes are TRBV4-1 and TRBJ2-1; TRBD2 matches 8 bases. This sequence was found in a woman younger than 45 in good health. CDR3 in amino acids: CASSQGHSGAYNEQFF. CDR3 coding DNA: TGCGCCAGCAGCCAAGGTCATAGCGGGGCCTACAATGAGCAGTTCTTC.